These 17 T cell receptor beta chains share one sample of origin, sequenced in a study of shared clonotypes between healthy human individuals. Profiled with immunoSEQ multiplex PCR; TCRdb holds only in-frame clones, not every one. This sample carries millions of clones, approximately 94% of them seen once, and the ten largest clones take about 1.1%. Naive CD8 cells, CD45RO-negative and positively selected for CCR7, excluded terminally differentiated effector memory CD45RA+ cells. The sample consisted of naive CD8+ T cells sorted from blood. All receptors derive from a man aged 18 to 30 in good health.

The V gene is TRBV27, the J gene TRBJ2-1, with 13 bases aligning to TRBD2. The CDR3 is 17 amino acids. V lost 9 bases to trimming and J lost 5 bases; unmatched junction nucleotides: 13. Looked up from germline, CDR1 is MNHEY and CDR2 is SMNVEV (reference sequence). CDR3 loop: CASQRPGTSGDNNEQFF. Written as DNA, the CDR3 is TGTGCCAGTCAGCGACCCGGGACTAGCGGGGACAACAATGAGCAGTTCTTC.

V usage is TRBV11-2 and J usage is TRBJ2-7; a weak D match, TRBD2 (6 bases). CDR1 and CDR2 (germline): SGHAT, FQNNGV. V dropped 3 bases and J dropped 3 bases, with 12 bases sitting between them. The CDR3 has 14 residues. CDR3 nucleotide sequence: TGTGCCAGCAGCTTTGGAGGGGACCACTACGAGCAGTACTTC. Protein: CASSFGGDHYEQYF.

The V call is TRBV27, the J call TRBJ2-5; D is unresolved. V was shortened by 3 bases and J by 3 bases, with 14 bases between the two germline ends. Germline-derived CDR1 and CDR2 are MNHEY and SMNVEV (reference sequence). The CDR3 has 15 amino acids. The DNA of the CDR3 is TGTGCCAGCAGTTTGTCACGTGGGCCCAAAGAGACCCAGTACTTC. It translates to CASSLSRGPKETQYF.

To note about this clone: The same CDR3 arises from other DNA sequences in this sample as well. The V and J genes are TRBV27 and TRBJ2-7; D possibly corresponds to TRBD1 (6 bases). The germline V gene encodes CDR1 MNHEY and CDR2 SMNVEV (reference sequence). Trimming took 5 bases from V and 2 from J, leaving 7 bases between them. The CDR3 totals 12 residues. CDR3 loop: CASSGGPYEQYF. The CDR3 DNA reads TGTGCCAGCAGTGGGGGCCCCTACGAGCAGTACTTC.

This chain uses TRBV5-1 with TRBJ2-3, with a tentative D call TRBD2 (6 bases). V lost 5 bases to trimming and J lost 1 base, with 11 bases between them. CDR1 is SGHRS and CDR2 is YFSETQ in the germline V gene. There are 14 residues in the CDR3. The CDR3 DNA reads as TGCGCCAGCAGGATGACGGGGGGCACAGATACGCAGTATTTT. Encoded protein: CASRMTGGTDTQYF.

The CDR3 nucleotides read TGCGCCAGCAGCTTTTGGGCGGGTGTCGGGCAGTACTTC. Translated, it gives CASSFWAGVGQYF. V gene TRBV4-3 combines with J gene TRBJ2-7, with a weak D call TRBD2 (5 bases). Trimming pared 5 bases from V and 9 bases from J, leaving 17 bases between. CDR1 and CDR2 (germline): LGHNA, YSLEER. The CDR3 sequence is 13 residues long.

The chain is built from TRBV27 and TRBJ1-2, with D unclear. This CDR3 has 12 residues. CDR1 MNHEY and CDR2 SMNVEV come from the germline V gene (reference sequence). Deletions cut 3 bases from V and 7 bases from J, with 9 bases between. The CDR3 DNA sequence: TGTGCCAGCAGTTTGGGGAACAGTGGCTACACCTTC. Its translation: CASSLGNSGYTF.

The CDR3 DNA follows: TGTGCCAGTAGTACCGGACAGGACTCCTACGAGCAGTACTTC. Translation: CASSTGQDSYEQYF. The genes are TRBV19 and TRBJ2-7; 7 bases map to TRBD1. V dropped 4 bases and J dropped 0; count of bases not matched to a gene: 3. CDR3 length: 14 residues. Germline lookup yields CDR1 LNHDA and CDR2 SQIVND (reference sequence). The whole variable domain, filled in from reference TRBV19 and TRBJ2-7, reads DGGITQSPKYLFRKEGQNVTLSCEQNLNHDAMYWYRQDPGQGLRLIYYSQIVNDFQKGDIAEGYSVSREKKESFPLTVTSAQKNPTAFYLCASSTGQDSYEQYFGPGTRLTVT.

This clone was detected once. The CDR3 DNA is TGTGCCAGCAGACTTGGCAGGGCCACCTTAAACACTGAAGCTTTCTTT. Its translation: CASRLGRATLNTEAFF. The chain joins TRBV28 to TRBJ1-1; a weak D match, TRBD1 (5 bases). The V gene's germline CDR1 is MDHEN and CDR2 SYDVKM. The CDR3 covers 16 residues. V was pared by 6 bases and J by 2 bases, with 19 bases between.

The J gene is TRBJ2-1, the V gene TRBV9; no definite D call. V gave up 3 bases and J gave up 0 bases, with 7 bases separating them. Germline V lookup: CDR1 SGDLS, CDR2 YYNGEE. CDR3 length: 14 amino acids. In nucleotides, the CDR3 is TGTGCCAGCAGCGATCCTTTCTCCTACAATGAGCAGTTCTTC. It encodes CASSDPFSYNEQFF. The complete variable domain, with remaining parts taken from reference TRBV9 and TRBJ2-1, reads DSGVTQTPKHLITATGQRVTLRCSPRSGDLSVYWYQQSLDQGLQFLIQYYNGEERAKGNILERFSAQQFPDLHSELNLSSLELGDSALYFCASSDPFSYNEQFFGPGTRLTVL.

The chain has TRBV27 and TRBJ2-7; 15 positions agree with TRBD2. V shed 6 bases and J 2 bases; nucleotides not matched to a gene: 8. Per germline, CDR1 MNHEY and CDR2 SMNVEV (reference sequence). There are 17 residues in the CDR3. CDR3 in amino acids: CASSSGTSGGTTYEQYF. CDR3 bases: TGTGCCAGCAGCTCCGGGACTAGCGGGGGGACAACCTACGAGCAGTACTTC.

The chain carries TRBV4-2 and TRBJ2-7, with 7 bases matching TRBD2. Germline V CDR1 and CDR2: LGHNA, YNFKEQ. The V gene end was trimmed by 0 bases and the J gene end by 5 bases; junction bases not matched to a gene: 7. This CDR3 is 15 amino acids long. CDR3 region: CASSQDGVREDEQYF. Here the CDR3 DNA reads TGTGCCAGCAGCCAAGACGGAGTACGGGAGGACGAGCAGTACTTC.

V is TRBV7-9 and J is TRBJ1-2; D might be TRBD1 (6 bases). V dropped 1 base and J dropped 8 bases, with 11 bases sitting between them. Germline lookup yields CDR1 SEHNR and CDR2 FQNEAQ (reference sequence). CDR3 length: 13 residues. CDR3 in amino acids: CASSLGTAWGYTF. As DNA, the CDR3 is TGTGCCAGCAGCTTAGGGACAGCCTGGGGCTACACCTTC. The whole variable domain, filled in from reference TRBV7-9 and TRBJ1-2, reads DTGVSQNPRHKITKRGQNVTFRCDPISEHNRLYWYRQTLGQGPEFLTYFQNEAQLEKSRLLSDRFSAERPKGSFSTLEIQRTEQGDSAMYLCASSLGTAWGYTFGSGTRLTVV.

The rearrangement joins TRBV7-9 to TRBJ2-3; D uncertain. The V end lost 2 bases, the J end lost 1 base, and 7 bases lay between the germline ends. CDR1 and CDR2 from the germline V gene are SEHNR and FQNEAQ (reference sequence). The CDR3 length is 14 residues. The CDR3, as DNA: TGTGCCAGCAGCTTATCCCAGGGCACAGATACGCAGTATTTT. This translates into CASSLSQGTDTQYF. Filled out from reference TRBV7-9 and TRBJ2-3, the complete variable domain reads DTGVSQNPRHKITKRGQNVTFRCDPISEHNRLYWYRQTLGQGPEFLTYFQNEAQLEKSRLLSDRFSAERPKGSFSTLEIQRTEQGDSAMYLCASSLSQGTDTQYFGPGTRLTVL.

The V and J genes are TRBV6-4 and TRBJ2-1; 10 positions agree with TRBD2. The CDR3 spans 14 residues. Germline-derived CDR1 and CDR2 are MRHNA and SNTAGT. J lost 2 bases, V lost 5 bases, and 0 bases had no gene match. CDR3 in amino acids: CASSSGGAYNEQFF. Written as DNA, the CDR3 is TGTGCCAGCAGTAGCGGGGGGGCCTACAATGAGCAGTTCTTC.

In DNA form, the CDR3 reads TGTGCCAGCAGCTTGGGATCAACAGGGTTGGCCTACGAGCAGTACTTC. Its protein product is CASSLGSTGLAYEQYF. The V gene is TRBV11-2, the J gene TRBJ2-7, with D possibly being TRBD1 (6 bases). The CDR3 totals 16 residues. Germline values: CDR1 SGHAT, CDR2 FQNNGV. Trimming shortened V by 3 bases and J by 2 bases, and 17 bases separated the two germline ends.

This chain connects TRBV25-1 to TRBJ1-1; 8 bases fit TRBD1. Trimming removed 1 base from V and 3 bases from J; junction bases left unmatched: 4. In germline, CDR1 is MGHDK, CDR2 SYGVNS. The CDR3 is made up of 15 amino acids. Here the CDR3 DNA reads TGTGCCAGCAGTGAATCTCTGACAGGGGACACTGAAGCTTTCTTT. As protein: CASSESLTGDTEAFF.